This T cell receptor beta chain was obtained from a study of response to subunit inactivated influenza vaccine (dated by TCRdb to about 2018). Concerning the study at large: To follow how T cells responded to a trivalent subunit inactivated influenza vaccine, the researchers relied on deep quantitative profiling of the T cell receptor repertoire.

Preparation of the library involved RT-PCR. The sequencing machine was an Illumina HiSeq 2500. TCRdb ran its own pipeline on the public reads, namely fastp trimming at Q25 and MiXCR clone calling, and kept in-frame beta chains. Rows are combined by CDR3 protein, so each entry shows the most common genes and DNA. In this sample the table shows 450,000 to 600,000 distinct CDR3 sequences, 6% to 9% of which occur a single time. The ten biggest clones cover approximately 12% of the sample. The germline V gene provides CDR1 SGHNT and CDR2 YENEEA. Spanning cysteine to phenylalanine, the CDR3 consists of 14 amino acids. Of all the DNA, just the CDR3 is kept, 42 bases in frame from base 1. V is pared back by 5 bases and J by 1 base, with 8 bases lying between the germline termini. The table lists this clonotype with many counts. It has no known antigen specificity. No quality values exist for individual bases; no much larger clone is one base distant.

General conclusions and limits of the study: According to the authors, only a limited number of new T cells may be recruited by each seasonal influenza vaccination.

The input for sequencing was PBMCs from blood, taken 23 months after vaccination. The chain employs TRBV11-3 and TRBJ2-2; matching of 5 bases hints at TRBD1 as the D gene. The clonotype comes from a man aged 50 to 69 who received an inactivated influenza vaccine. Donor details come from another sample of the same person, matched by shared clones. The CDR3 region has the sequence CASSEGQNTGELFF. In nucleotides, the sequence is TGTGCCAGCAGCGAAGGACAGAACACCGGGGAGCTGTTTTTT.